Listed here are 29 T cell receptor beta chains from one sample, sequenced in a study of shared clonotypes between healthy human individuals (dated by TCRdb to 2018 to 2020). Receptors were amplified or captured by the immunoSEQ multiplex PCR assay. In its TCRdb copy, this immuneACCESS table keeps in-frame sequences only and misses some clones. Where compared with another copy, unresolved V genes explain less than half of these, and the others have no known cause. For this sample there are over 850,000 clones; 78% appear just once. 0.52% of the sample goes to the ten largest clones. The specimen was memory CD4+ T cells from PBMCs. The cell subset or site label corresponds to: CD45RA-negative fraction. Receptors were obtained from a man aged 18 to 29 in good health. Some clones in this sample may be carry-over from other donors' samples.

This clone has more than one count but fewer than ten. The genes are TRBV29-1 and TRBJ1-5; 7 bases line up with TRBD1. Germline V gene sequence: CDR1 SQVTM, CDR2 ANQGSEA. V trimming: 6 bases; J trimming: 1 base; junction bases outside the gene matches: 3. The CDR3 has 13 residues. Here the CDR3 DNA reads TGCAGCGTACAGACAGGGAGCAATCAGCCCCAGCATTTT. Protein product: CSVQTGSNQPQHF.

Of note for this clone: Other DNA variants within this sample encode the same CDR3. The CDR3 bases are TGTGCCAGCAGCGTCGCTGGAGATACGCAGTATTTT. As protein: CASSVAGDTQYF. The chain employs TRBV9 and TRBJ2-3; D is undetermined. The V end lost 2 bases, the J end lost 5 bases, and 6 bases lay between the germline ends. Germline assignment: CDR1 SGDLS and CDR2 YYNGEE. The CDR3 contains 12 residues.

The chain uses TRBV2 and TRBJ1-1, with 7 bases fitting TRBD1. With V trimmed by 8 bases and J by 0 bases, 24 bases remained unmatched. Germline CDR1 and CDR2: SNHLY and FYNNEI. The CDR3 has 20 residues. CDR3: CASAPRAGRQGVRMNTEAFF. The CDR3 region has the DNA TGTGCCAGCGCCCCCCGGGCAGGCCGGCAGGGGGTTCGGATGAACACTGAAGCTTTCTTT. Supplemented by reference TRBV2 and TRBJ1-1, the full variable domain reads EPEVTQTPSHQVTQMGQEVILRCVPISNHLYFYWYRQILGQKVEFLVSFYNNEISEKSEIFDDQFSVERPDGSNFTLKIRSTKLEDSAMYFCASAPRAGRQGVRMNTEAFFGQGTRLTVV.

The chain recombines TRBV28 with TRBJ1-2; D is ambiguous. The CDR3 totals 16 residues. V was shortened by 7 bases and J by 0 bases, with 18 bases between the two germline ends. CDR1 is MDHEN, CDR2 SYDVKM, per germline. The CDR3, as DNA: TGTGCCAGCACCTCGACACTGAGCTCTTCTAACTATGGCTACACCTTC. This sequence encodes CASTSTLSSSNYGYTF.

The chain is built from TRBV2 and TRBJ2-7; 7 nucleotides align to TRBD1. Germline V gene lookup returns CDR1 SNHLY and CDR2 FYNNEI. The CDR3 spans 14 residues. J gave up 5 bases and V 4 bases, and 8 bases lay outside the gene matches. The CDR3 loop is CASSVEGGGHEQYF. Written as DNA, the CDR3 is TGTGCCAGCAGTGTAGAAGGGGGCGGGCACGAGCAGTACTTC.

The chain couples TRBV7-9 to TRBJ2-2; D remains ambiguous. The V gene's germline CDR1 is SEHNR and CDR2 FQNEAQ (reference sequence). CDR3 length equals 12 residues. V lost 5 bases and J 6 bases, leaving 7 bases between the germline ends. The CDR3, as DNA: TGTGCCAGCAGCCTTAGTCCCGGGGAGCTGTTTTTT. Amino acids: CASSLSPGELFF.

The chain employs TRBV7-2 and TRBJ2-7; 11 bases fit TRBD2. Per the germline V gene, CDR1 is SGHTA and CDR2 is FQGNSA. This CDR3 spans 15 amino acids. Trimming took 5 bases from V and 1 from J; bases not matched to a gene: 4. The CDR3 loop is CASSPGLADSYEQYF. The CDR3 DNA reads as TGTGCCAGCAGCCCGGGACTAGCGGATTCCTACGAGCAGTACTTC.

This clone showed up just a few times. This chain uses TRBV28 with TRBJ2-7; no reliable D call. V lost 2 bases and J 4 bases, leaving 12 bases between the germline ends. Germline CDR1 MDHEN, CDR2 SYDVKM. The CDR3 loop spans 14 amino acids. CDR3 region: CASSLSSRSYEQYF. As DNA, the CDR3 is TGTGCCAGCAGTTTAAGCTCTAGATCGTACGAGCAGTACTTC.

In this sample, this clone turned up once. The rearrangement uses TRBV20-1 and TRBJ2-5; the D is unclear. Germline V CDR1 and CDR2: DFQATT, SNEGSKA (reference sequence). The CDR3 consists of 10 residues. V lost 8 bases and J 5 bases, leaving 9 bases between the germline ends. This chain's CDR3 is CSSNRETQYF. The CDR3 DNA is TGCAGTTCTAATAGGGAGACCCAGTACTTC.

The chain carries TRBV28 and TRBJ2-1; TRBD2 matches 8 bases. Germline V gene sequence: CDR1 MDHEN, CDR2 SYDVKM. The CDR3 runs to 17 residues. V was clipped by 5 bases and J by 0 bases; unmatched bases: 9. This CDR3 is CASSPQVGLASYNEQFF. CDR3 bases: TGTGCCAGCAGTCCCCAAGTCGGACTAGCCTCCTACAATGAGCAGTTCTTC.

The chain combines TRBV19 with TRBJ2-3, with D perhaps being TRBD1 or TRBD2 (6 bases each). Germline lookup yields CDR1 LNHDA and CDR2 SQIVND (reference sequence). V gave up 3 bases and J gave up 2 bases, with 15 bases separating them. The CDR3 totals 16 residues. CDR3 nucleotides: TGTGCCAGTAGTATGGGAGGTAGGGGGATCACAGATACGCAGTATTTT. Translation: CASSMGGRGITDTQYF.

The genes are TRBV4-2 and TRBJ2-7; 10 bases are shared with TRBD2. From germline, CDR1 is LGHNA and CDR2 YNFKEQ. The CDR3 length is 14 residues. The J segment lost 7 bases and the V segment lost 1 base, leaving 4 bases of the junction unmatched. The CDR3 DNA reads TGTGCCAGCAGCCAAGGGACTAGCGGTTCGGAGCAGTACTTC. Its protein product is CASSQGTSGSEQYF.

CDR3 DNA sequence: TGTGCCAGCACTCTATCGGGCACCGGGGAGCTGTTTTTT. Its translation is CASTLSGTGELFF. This chain links TRBV6-5 with TRBJ2-2; D gene uncertain. The ends were cut back, 7 bases at V and 4 bases at J, with 10 bases in the middle. Germline CDR1 reads MNHEY; CDR2 reads SVGAGI. The CDR3 is 13 residues long.

The chain carries TRBV30 and TRBJ2-1; D is undetermined. Deletions cut 1 base from V and 5 bases from J, with 0 bases between. CDR3 length: 10 residues. Germline-derived CDR1 and CDR2 are GTSNPN and SVGIG (reference sequence). The CDR3 nucleotides read TGTGCCTGGAGTGACAATGAGCAGTTCTTC. It is translated as CAWSDNEQFF.

The chain carries TRBV7-6 and TRBJ2-3; either TRBD1 or TRBD2 may supply D (7 bases each). V was trimmed by 7 bases and J by 3 bases, leaving 17 bases between them. Looked up from germline, CDR1 is SGHVS and CDR2 is FNYEAQ. The CDR3 is 15 residues long. The CDR3 is CASTSGEGATDTQYF. The CDR3 DNA sequence: TGTGCCAGCACCTCGGGGGAGGGGGCGACAGATACGCAGTATTTT.

This chain joins TRBV5-4 and TRBJ1-1; no firm D call. V was shortened by 2 bases and J by 3 bases, with 11 bases between the two germline ends. The CDR3 is made up of 14 amino acids. Germline loops: CDR1 SGHNT, CDR2 YYREEE (reference sequence). This chain's CDR3 is CASSFLPRDTEAFF. The DNA of the CDR3 is TGTGCCAGCAGCTTTCTCCCGAGAGACACTGAAGCTTTCTTT. The full variable domain, rest sourced from reference TRBV5-4 and TRBJ1-1, is ETGVTQSPTHLIKTRGQQVTLRCSSQSGHNTVSWYQQALGQGPQFIFQYYREEENGRGNFPPRFSGLQFPNYSSELNVNALELDDSALYLCASSFLPRDTEAFFGQGTRLTVV.

In this sample, this clone turned up once. The genes are TRBV18 and TRBJ2-7; unclear D gene. The V gene's germline CDR1 is KGHSH and CDR2 LQKENI. The CDR3 spans 15 residues. V dropped 1 base and J dropped 7 bases, with 17 bases sitting between them. CDR3 coding DNA: TGTGCCAGCTCACCACTGTTGATGGGGTCGGGTGAGCAGTACTTC. It translates to CASSPLLMGSGEQYF. Full variable domain (outside the CDR3, taken from reference TRBV18 and TRBJ2-7): NAGVMQNPRHLVRRRGQEARLRCSPMKGHSHVYWYRQLPEEGLKFMVYLQKENIIDESGMPKERFSAEFPKEGPSILRIQQVVRGDSAAYFCASSPLLMGSGEQYFGPGTRLTVT.

The chain recombines TRBV5-1 with TRBJ2-1; D uncertain. Trimming pared 7 bases from V and 2 bases from J, leaving 16 bases between. The CDR3 is 15 residues long. Germline-derived CDR1 and CDR2 are SGHRS and YFSETQ. CDR3 region: CASRPGGSTYNEQFF. The DNA of the CDR3 is TGCGCCAGCCGACCCGGCGGATCTACCTACAATGAGCAGTTCTTC.

V gene TRBV30 combines with J gene TRBJ1-2, with a possible D match to TRBD1 (5 bases). The V gene's germline CDR1 is GTSNPN and CDR2 SVGIG (reference sequence). Trimming removed 0 bases from V and 12 bases from J, with 14 bases in between. The CDR3 consists of 12 residues. The CDR3 loop is CAWSVRGGGDTF. CDR3 sequence (DNA): TGTGCCTGGAGTGTACGGGGGGGTGGAGACACCTTC.

In nucleotides, the CDR3 is TGCGCCAGCAGTGGGGAAAAAAACGGGACAAACTCTGGAAACACCATATATTTT. This codes for CASSGEKNGTNSGNTIYF. This rearrangement joins TRBV10-1 to TRBJ1-3; possible D gene TRBD1, 6 bases. Trimming left V 4 bases short and J 0 bases short, with 19 bases between. Germline assignment: CDR1 WNHNN and CDR2 SYGVQD (reference sequence). The CDR3 extends over 18 amino acids.

The sample holds a few counts of this clone. The chain couples TRBV4-3 to TRBJ1-3; no firm D call. Looked up from germline, CDR1 is LGHNA and CDR2 is YSLEER. V lost 0 bases and J lost 7, with 13 bases in between. The CDR3 contains 15 residues. CDR3 DNA sequence: TGCGCCAGCAGCCAAGATCGCCGAGGTCGGAACACCATATATTTT. It codes for CASSQDRRGRNTIYF.

CDR3 region: CASSEGQGQSTDTQYF. The CDR3 region has the DNA TGTGCCAGCAGCGAGGGGCAAGGGCAGAGCACAGATACGCAGTATTTT. The gene calls are TRBV9 and TRBJ2-3, with D tentatively TRBD1 (5 bases). Trimming shortened V by 3 bases and J by 0 bases, and 14 bases separated the two germline ends. Germline CDR1 and CDR2: SGDLS and YYNGEE. The CDR3 has 16 amino acids.

The chain links TRBV7-9 to TRBJ2-5, with 11 positions matching TRBD2. This CDR3 is built from 15 residues. Per germline, CDR1 SEHNR and CDR2 FQNEAQ (reference sequence). V was pared by 5 bases and J by 5 bases, with 7 bases of the junction left unmatched. The CDR3 here is CASSLSGRALETQYF. For the CDR3, the DNA is TGTGCCAGCAGCCTTAGCGGGAGGGCCCTCGAGACCCAGTACTTC.

The gene calls are TRBV6-5 and TRBJ1-1, with a weak D call TRBD1 (6 bases). The germline V gene encodes CDR1 MNHEY and CDR2 SVGAGI. This CDR3 has 16 amino acids. V was clipped by 0 bases and J by 0 bases, with 11 bases between them. CDR3 DNA: TGTGCCAGCAGTTACTCCGGGACAACCATGAACACTGAAGCTTTCTTT. Protein product: CASSYSGTTMNTEAFF.

The genes are TRBV5-1 and TRBJ2-7; D is tentatively TRBD1 or TRBD2 (5 bases each). The CDR3 totals 12 residues. The germline V gene encodes CDR1 SGHRS and CDR2 YFSETQ. V was clipped by 4 bases and J by 5 bases, with 10 bases between them. CDR3 DNA: TGCGCCAGCAGCCAACGGGACGACGAGCAGTACTTC. It translates to CASSQRDDEQYF.

V usage is TRBV5-1 and J usage is TRBJ2-1, with TRBD2 matching 9 bases. V trimming: 3 bases; J trimming: 0 bases; junction bases outside the gene matches: 1. The length of the CDR3 is 15 residues. CDR1 SGHRS and CDR2 YFSETQ come from the germline V gene. CDR3 protein: CASSYSGSSYNEQFF. CDR3 coding DNA: TGCGCCAGCAGCTATAGCGGGAGCTCCTACAATGAGCAGTTCTTC.

The chain couples TRBV6-5 to TRBJ2-7; 11 bases align to TRBD1. The CDR3 is 15 amino acids. V lost 2 bases and J lost 3; bases outside the gene matches: 3. The germline V gene encodes CDR1 MNHEY and CDR2 SVGAGI. CDR3 protein: CASSYRDRGVYEQYF. The CDR3 DNA sequence: TGTGCCAGCAGTTACAGGGACAGGGGGGTCTACGAGCAGTACTTC.

CDR3 coding DNA: TGCAGCGTTCTCCGGGACAGCAGCTCCTACGAGCAGTACTTC. Residues: CSVLRDSSSYEQYF. The genes are TRBV29-1 and TRBJ2-7; TRBD1 agrees at 7 bases. The CDR3 has 14 residues. CDR1 and CDR2 (germline): SQVTM, ANQGSEA. Trimming at V came to 5 bases and at J to 0 bases, leaving 7 bases not matched to a gene.

V gene TRBV5-8 combines with J gene TRBJ1-5; D is ambiguous. CDR1 is SGHTS, CDR2 YDEGEE, per germline. Between the trimmed V and J ends, which lost 4 bases and 4 bases, there was a span of 15 bases. This CDR3 contains 15 residues. CDR3: CASSQLRTLNQPQHF. CDR3 nucleotide sequence: TGTGCCAGCAGCCAACTTAGGACCTTAAATCAGCCCCAGCATTTT.